These T cell receptor beta chains were read from a single sample in a study of blood T cell repertoires in COVID-19. Produced via immunoSEQ multiplex PCR; TCRdb's table is partial and in-frame only. This table has under 100,000 clones, approximately 90% appearing once. The specimen sequenced was peripheral blood. All receptors come from a man aged 45 to 65 with acute or convalescent COVID-19. Each CDR3 is given with its conserved first and last residue. A D gene is named only where the DNA matches it firmly. Clone sizes are given selectively: once, few, many, or a class where the clone is expanded.

V: TRBV7-9
J: TRBJ2-3
D: TRBD1
size: few
CDR3: CASSPGQGEDTQYF
DNA: TGTGCCAGCAGCCCCGGACAGGGGGAAGATACGCAGTATTTT

V: TRBV7-9
J: TRBJ2-1
D: NA
size: NA
CDR3: CASSLGAWDEQFF
DNA: TGTGCCAGCAGCTTAGGGGCATGGGATGAGCAGTTCTTC

V: TRBV6-5
J: TRBJ2-7
D: TRBD2
size: few
CDR3: CASSNPAGGRDEQYF
DNA: TGTGCCAGCAGTAACCCAGCGGGAGGAAGGGACGAGCAGTACTTC

V: TRBV5-8
J: TRBJ2-2
D: NA
size: NA
CDR3: CASSLGAGTENTGELFF
DNA: TGTGCCAGCAGCTTGGGGGCGGGGACGGAGAACACCGGGGAGCTGTTTTTT

V: TRBV24-1
J: TRBJ1-2
D: TRBD1
size: NA
CDR3: CATSDGSTGGGGYTF
DNA: TGTGCCACCAGTGATGGATCAACAGGGGGGGGAGGCTACACCTTC

V: TRBV19
J: TRBJ1-6
D: TRBD1
size: NA
CDR3: CASSPGQGNSPLHF
DNA: TGTGCCAGTAGTCCGGGACAGGGGAATTCACCCCTCCACTTT

V: TRBV11-2
J: TRBJ1-5
D: NA
size: NA
CDR3: CASSQTRGQPQHF
DNA: TGTGCCAGCAGCCAGACCCGCGGTCAGCCCCAGCATTTT

V: TRBV9
J: TRBJ2-5
D: TRBD2
size: NA
CDR3: CASSVDTSAIQETQYF
DNA: TGTGCCAGCAGCGTAGATACTAGCGCCATCCAAGAGACCCAGTACTTC

V: TRBV11-3
J: TRBJ2-1
D: TRBD1
size: NA
CDR3: CASSSLLTGGGGNEQFF
DNA: TGTGCCAGCAGCTCACTCCTAACAGGGGGTGGGGGCAATGAGCAGTTCTTC

V: TRBV27
J: TRBJ2-2
D: NA
size: NA
CDR3: CASSFSLAFTGELFF
DNA: TGTGCCAGCAGTTTTAGTTTAGCATTCACCGGGGAGCTGTTTTTT

V: TRBV6-5
J: TRBJ2-5
D: TRBD1
size: NA
CDR3: CASSTTGVMETQYF
DNA: TGTGCCAGCAGCACAACAGGGGTGATGGAGACCCAGTACTTC

V: TRBV6-5
J: TRBJ1-2
D: TRBD1
size: NA
CDR3: CASSRDLGQVYGYTF
DNA: TGTGCCAGCAGTCGTGATTTAGGACAGGTATACGGCTACACCTTC

V: TRBV5-4
J: TRBJ1-2
D: NA
size: NA
CDR3: CASRAFGGGNYGYTF
DNA: TGTGCCAGCAGGGCCTTCGGCGGCGGAAACTATGGCTACACCTTC

V: TRBV5-1
J: TRBJ1-2
D: NA
size: NA
CDR3: CASSLLPGLSNYGYTF
DNA: TGCGCCAGCAGCTTGCTGCCAGGCCTTTCTAACTATGGCTACACCTTC

V: TRBV5-1
J: TRBJ1-1
D: NA
size: NA
CDR3: CASSPGGGWNTEAFF
DNA: TGCGCCAGCAGCCCGGGCGGGGGATGGAACACTGAAGCTTTCTTT

V: TRBV14
J: TRBJ1-1
D: NA
size: NA
CDR3: CASSLLGGSTEAFF
DNA: TGTGCCAGCAGTCTTCTTGGGGGGAGCACTGAAGCTTTCTTT

V: TRBV7-2
J: TRBJ1-5
D: NA
size: once
CDR3: CASSFKAGNQPQHF
DNA: TGTGCCAGCAGCTTTAAAGCGGGCAATCAGCCCCAGCATTTT

V: TRBV21-1
J: TRBJ2-7
D: NA
size: once
CDR3: CASSKGWTDEQYF
DNA: TGTGCCAGCAGCAAAGGGTGGACAGACGAGCAGTACTTC

V: TRBV9
J: TRBJ2-6
D: NA
size: once
CDR3: CASSSGSYGANVLTF
DNA: TGTGCCAGCAGCTCAGGCAGTTATGGGGCCAACGTCCTGACTTTC

V: TRBV19
J: TRBJ2-1
D: NA
size: NA
CDR3: CASSIVPGSSYNEQFF
DNA: TGTGCCAGTAGTATAGTTCCGGGTAGCTCCTACAATGAGCAGTTCTTC

V: TRBV5-6
J: TRBJ1-2
D: NA
size: NA
CDR3: CASSLSGIGYTF
DNA: TGTGCCAGCAGCTTGTCAGGGATCGGCTACACCTTC

V: TRBV7-8
J: TRBJ1-1
D: NA
size: NA
CDR3: CASSLASRGVTEAFF
DNA: TGTGCCAGCAGCTTAGCGTCCAGGGGCGTTACTGAAGCTTTCTTT

V: TRBV9
J: TRBJ2-3
D: TRBD2
size: NA
CDR3: CASSVFPSSGSGTDTQYF
DNA: TGTGCCAGCAGCGTATTTCCCTCTAGCGGGAGTGGGACAGATACGCAGTATTTT

V: TRBV3-1/TRBV3-2
J: TRBJ2-1
D: NA
size: NA
CDR3: CASSHNPRGPTYNEQFF
DNA: TGTGCCAGCAGCCACAACCCGCGGGGGCCCACCTACAATGAGCAGTTCTTC

V: TRBV2
J: TRBJ1-5
D: TRBD1
size: NA
CDR3: CASRLELGQGVRSNQPQHF
DNA: TGTGCCAGCAGATTAGAGTTGGGACAGGGGGTTAGGAGCAATCAGCCCCAGCATTTT

V: TRBV2
J: TRBJ2-1
D: TRBD2
size: NA
CDR3: CASRQTSSPYNEQFF
DNA: TGTGCCAGCAGGCAGACTAGCTCCCCATACAATGAGCAGTTCTTC

V: TRBV10-2
J: TRBJ1-5
D: NA
size: NA
CDR3: CASSDPRDNQPQHF
DNA: TGCGCCAGCAGTGACCCCAGGGACAATCAGCCCCAGCATTTT

V: TRBV5-5
J: TRBJ2-3
D: NA
size: once
CDR3: CASSLAPSTDTQYF
DNA: TGTGCCAGCAGCTTGGCCCCGAGCACAGATACGCAGTATTTT

V: TRBV3-1/TRBV3-2
J: TRBJ2-1
D: NA
size: NA
CDR3: CASSHRGEQFF
DNA: TGTGCCAGCAGCCATCGCGGTGAGCAGTTCTTC

V: TRBV6-5
J: TRBJ2-7
D: NA
size: NA
CDR3: CASRAGPSYEQYF
DNA: TGTGCCAGCAGAGCGGGTCCTTCCTACGAGCAGTACTTC

V: TRBV5-1
J: TRBJ1-2
D: TRBD1
size: NA
CDR3: CASSPGQGYGYTF
DNA: TGCGCCAGCAGCCCAGGACAGGGCTATGGCTACACCTTC

V: TRBV4-3
J: TRBJ2-3
D: NA
size: NA
CDR3: CASSQEPVSTDTQYF
DNA: TGCGCCAGCAGCCAAGAGCCGGTGAGCACAGATACGCAGTATTTT

V: TRBV7-2
J: TRBJ2-5
D: NA
size: NA
CDR3: CASSHGQGGVETQYF
DNA: TGTGCCAGCAGCCACGGGCAGGGCGGGGTCGAGACCCAGTACTTC

V: TRBV10-3
J: TRBJ1-5
D: TRBD1
size: NA
CDR3: CAISEGMTGNNQPQHF
DNA: TGTGCCATCAGTGAGGGCATGACAGGGAACAATCAGCCCCAGCATTTT

V: TRBV5-1
J: TRBJ2-1
D: TRBD2
size: NA
CDR3: CASGQTSGNNEQFF
DNA: TGCGCCAGCGGACAGACTAGCGGGAACAATGAGCAGTTCTTC

V: TRBV19
J: TRBJ2-7
D: TRBD2
size: NA
CDR3: CASSTGLAGLYEQYF
DNA: TGTGCCAGTAGTACAGGACTAGCGGGCCTCTACGAGCAGTACTTC

V: TRBV5-1
J: TRBJ2-7
D: NA
size: NA
CDR3: CASSLAASSYEQYF
DNA: TGCGCCAGCAGCTTGGCGGCTAGCTCCTACGAGCAGTACTTC

V: TRBV9
J: TRBJ2-7
D: NA
size: NA
CDR3: CASSLGGVSEQYF
DNA: TGTGCCAGCAGCTTGGGAGGAGTCAGCGAGCAGTACTTC

V: TRBV19
J: TRBJ1-1
D: NA
size: NA
CDR3: CASSMGHTNTEAFF
DNA: TGTGCCAGTAGTATGGGCCATACGAACACTGAAGCTTTCTTT

V: TRBV6-5
J: TRBJ2-5
D: NA
size: NA
CDR3: CASSPRWETQYF
DNA: TGTGCCAGCAGTCCGCGGTGGGAGACCCAGTACTTC

V: TRBV7-2
J: TRBJ2-7
D: TRBD1
size: NA
CDR3: CASSYGTGGYEQYF
DNA: TGTGCCAGCAGCTATGGGACAGGGGGCTACGAGCAGTACTTC

V: TRBV7-8
J: TRBJ1-4
D: NA
size: NA
CDR3: CASSFLKRNSNEKLFF
DNA: TGTGCCAGCAGCTTTTTGAAGCGGAACTCTAATGAAAAACTGTTTTTT

V: TRBV5-1
J: TRBJ2-3
D: NA
size: NA
CDR3: CASRLPETDTQYF
DNA: TGCGCCAGCAGACTCCCCGAGACAGATACGCAGTATTTT

V: TRBV6-4
J: TRBJ2-7
D: NA
size: NA
CDR3: CAPRYEQYF
DNA: TGTGCCCCGAGGTACGAGCAGTACTTC

V: TRBV5-6
J: TRBJ1-1
D: NA
size: NA
CDR3: CASSSTGTPATEAFF
DNA: TGTGCCAGCAGCTCCACCGGGACTCCCGCCACTGAAGCTTTCTTT

V: TRBV5-8
J: TRBJ2-2
D: TRBD2
size: NA
CDR3: CASSPEWEGTGELFF
DNA: TGTGCCAGCAGCCCCGAGTGGGAGGGGACCGGGGAGCTGTTTTTT

V: TRBV10-3
J: TRBJ2-3
D: NA
size: NA
CDR3: CAISGKGRGGADTQYF
DNA: TGTGCCATCAGTGGTAAGGGTCGGGGAGGAGCAGATACGCAGTATTTT

V: TRBV7-9
J: TRBJ1-2
D: TRBD1
size: once
CDR3: CASSPQTGQPNYGYTF
DNA: TGTGCCAGCAGCCCCCAAACGGGACAGCCTAACTATGGCTACACCTTC